This T cell receptor beta chain was documented in a study of early stage breast cancer tumors. In the study overall: Of some 17 invasive breast tumors, about a dozen were hormone receptor-positive, HER2-negative. Invasive lobular carcinomas made up about 30% of the 12 ER+/PR+/HER2- tumors. Each sample averaged roughly 9.6-fold read coverage. Study-wide findings and caveats: Comparing each tissue with blood distinguished tumor from normal in most of the 16 patients.

Libraries were prepared by immunoSEQ multiplex PCR; TCRdb keeps only in-frame clonotypes and omits some of them. Of roughly 57,000 clones listed, about nine tenths are singletons. Trimming stripped 3 bases from V and 5 bases from J, with 11 bases between. Germline loops: CDR1 MGHRA, CDR2 YSYEKL. The CDR3 runs to 13 residues. In the case of this clone: The antigen is not known.

The clonotype originates from a person aged 70 to 85 with breast cancer. V and J are TRBV4-1 and TRBJ2-7; D is undetermined. The sequencing sample was made of blood. The DNA of the CDR3 is TGCGCCAGCAGCCATCTAGGTTCCGACGAGCAGTACTTC. Its protein product is CASSHLGSDEQYF.